Sequencing of this T cell receptor beta chain was carried out in a study of blood T cell repertoires in COVID-19. Study overall: Collection of acute and convalescent COVID-19 samples took place in the United States, Italy and Spain. PBMCs, B-cell-depleted T cells, or T cells provided the cDNA or gDNA that made up the material.

The authors' processing: How many nucleated cells were present was estimated from reference gene primer amplification. The method was immunoSEQ multiplex PCR; TCRdb's version includes in-frame clones alone and lacks a portion of them. V, J and clone size were drawn from that table, and D and trimming were deduced from the DNA. The sample consists of roughly 190,000 clones, approximately 80% of them appearing once. V was cut by 3 bases and J by 5 bases, with 10 bases left in between. This CDR3 is built from 13 residues. Germline values: CDR1 MDHEN, CDR2 SYDVKM. V is TRBV28 and J is TRBJ1-2; D not certain. Sequences were obtained from peripheral blood. This sequence originates from a human donor in a cohort sampled during active COVID-19. The CDR3 nucleotides read TGTGCCAGCAGTTTCGGAGGGTCGTATGGCTACACCTTC. Protein sequence: CASSFGGSYGYTF.